This T cell receptor (beta chain) was recorded in a study of blood T cell repertoires in COVID-19. Authors' analysis steps: Estimates of nucleated cell counts were drawn from the amplification of reference gene primers. The assay was immunoSEQ multiplex PCR, and TCRdb's table has in-frame clones only and misses some. V, J and clone size reflect that table, while D and trimming were determined from the DNA. The table shows 200,000 to 250,000 clones, with 80% to 90% occurring only once. Germline V CDR1 and CDR2: MDHEN, SYDVKM. The CDR3 length is 14 residues. V lost 2 bases, J lost 8 bases, and 5 bases stayed unmatched.

The rearrangement joins TRBV28 to TRBJ2-4; TRBD2 aligns across 8 bases. The sequencing sample was made of peripheral blood. This clonotype was sampled from a man older than 75 with acute or convalescent COVID-19. In DNA, the CDR3 is TGTGCCAGCAGTTTAGCGGGAGGAATAGACATTCAGTACTTC. Translation gives CASSLAGGIDIQYF.